Below are 18 T cell receptor beta chains sequenced from a single sample in a study of Graves' ophthalmopathy and Graves' hyperthyroidism (dated by TCRdb to 2016 to 2018). Sequencing used an Illumina HiSeq 2000. TCR beta CDR3 regions were amplified from RNA transcripts for repertoire sequencing. A first-round RT-PCR used HTBI primers with the Qiagen OneStep RT-PCR kit, followed by a second-round multiplex PCR, size selection and purification. The public reads were reprocessed in TCRdb via fastp at Q25 and MiXCR, keeping in-frame beta chains. Entries are consolidated by CDR3 protein sequence, retaining the most common genes and DNA. Within this sample are around 1.1 million distinct CDR3 sequences, with about two fifths of them counted one time only. 11% of the sample is held by the ten biggest clonotypes. The sequencing sample was made of peripheral blood or thyroid tissue (not recorded which). Source of these receptors: an adult man with Graves' hyperthyroidism.

Note on this clonotype: A much larger clone differs from this one at a single base, so this may be a read error. DNA of the CDR3: TGTGCCATCTCTCGGGGTACCCACGAGCAGTACTTC. This encodes CAISRGTHEQYF. The chain uses TRBV10-3 and TRBJ2-7; D possibly corresponds to TRBD2 (5 bases). Germline V gene data show CDR1 as ENHRY and CDR2 as SYGVKD. V was pared by 8 bases and J by 5 bases, with 13 bases between. This CDR3 contains 12 residues.

The chain uses TRBV7-9 and TRBJ2-5, with 7 bases lining up with TRBD1. Looked up from germline, CDR1 is SEHNR and CDR2 is FQNEAQ (reference sequence). The CDR3 spans 16 residues. The trim removed 1 base at V and 2 bases at J, leaving 7 bases unmatched. DNA of the CDR3: TGTGCCAGCAGCTTAGAATCCCAACAGGGGCAAGAGACCCAGTACTTC. Protein: CASSLESQQGQETQYF.

As to this clonotype: A much larger clone is a single base away; this may be a read error. The V and J genes are TRBV11-1 and TRBJ2-2; perhaps TRBD2 as D (6 bases). Germline V CDR1 and CDR2: SGHAT, FQDESV (reference sequence). This CDR3 has 16 amino acids. V lost 6 bases to trimming and J lost 1 base, with 15 bases between them. In DNA form, the CDR3 reads TGTGCCAGCAGGAATGACGGGGGTTGGAACACCGGGGAGCTGTTTTTT. Translated, it gives CASRNDGGWNTGELFF.

This clonotype was picked up a small number of times. The chain combines TRBV6-1 with TRBJ1-5, with 9 nucleotides matching TRBD1. V lost 6 bases, J lost 5 bases, and 5 bases stayed unmatched. Germline V gene lookup returns CDR1 MNHNS and CDR2 SASEGT. CDR3 size: 14 residues. CDR3 loop: CASRGQGWDQPQHF. The CDR3 DNA sequence: TGTGCCAGCAGGGGACAGGGTTGGGATCAGCCCCAGCATTTT.

The V call is TRBV6-1, the J call TRBJ2-7, with D maybe TRBD2 (6 bases). The CDR3 totals 15 residues. Germline lookup yields CDR1 MNHNS and CDR2 SASEGT. V shed 5 bases and J shed 7 bases, with 21 bases lying between them. The CDR3 is CASSYSDGSLSEQYF. CDR3 coding DNA: TGTGCCAGCAGTTACTCGGACGGGAGCTTGTCGGAGCAGTACTTC.

A note on this clonotype: Given the absence of the conserved phenylalanine or tryptophan at the CDR3 end, a read error is likely. Because the CDR3's place on the DNA is in doubt, the DNA is left out and the CDR3 is given as listed by TCRdb. The chain carries TRBV7-2 and TRBJ2-6; the table's D call, TRBD1, was not checked against the DNA. The germline gives CDR1 SGHTA, CDR2 FQGNSA. The CDR3 adds up to 17 amino acids, both ends counted. The CDR3 reads CASSLDRGSSGANVLVL.

This clonotype was seen at least ten times. The chain employs TRBV12-3 or TRBV12-4 and TRBJ2-7; D not certain. Trimming shortened V by 4 bases and J by 3 bases, and 13 bases separated the two germline ends. The CDR3 sequence is 14 residues long. The chain's CDR3 is CASSSMDAYYEQYF. The CDR3 coding sequence is TGTGCCAGCAGTTCCATGGACGCGTACTACGAGCAGTACTTC.

This clonotype was seen a few times. This chain links TRBV30 with TRBJ1-1; 11 bases fit TRBD1. This CDR3 has 13 amino acids. After removal of 3 bases from V and 4 bases from J, the junction contained 1 base not matched to a gene. Per germline, CDR1 GTSNPN and CDR2 SVGIG (reference sequence). This chain's CDR3 is CAWRGTGGTEAFF. Written as DNA, the CDR3 is TGTGCCTGGAGGGGGACAGGGGGCACTGAAGCTTTCTTT.

This clonotype came up many times. This chain joins TRBV12-3 or TRBV12-4 and TRBJ1-1; D gene unclear. There are 16 residues in the CDR3. V was shortened by 1 base and J by 7 bases, with 19 bases between the two germline ends. The CDR3 is CASSLVLLATASEAFF. CDR3 in DNA: TGTGCCAGCAGTTTAGTTCTTCTGGCCACAGCCAGTGAAGCTTTCTTT.

The rearrangement links TRBV20-1 to TRBJ1-5; D perhaps matches TRBD1 (6 bases). V was pared by 6 bases and J by 5 bases, with 17 bases between. Germline V gives CDR1 DFQATT, CDR2 SNEGSKA (reference sequence). The CDR3 has 14 residues. The CDR3 DNA is TGCAGTGCGGGGGCGGGAGTTATAGATCAGCCCCAGCATTTT. Encoded protein: CSAGAGVIDQPQHF.

The chain recombines TRBV25-1 with TRBJ2-7; D may be TRBD1 (6 bases). The CDR3 has 15 amino acids. V lost 1 base and J 5 bases, leaving 15 bases between the germline ends. CDR1 is MGHDK and CDR2 is SYGVNS in the germline V gene. CDR3 amino acids: CASSESAGAAHEQYF. CDR3 DNA: TGTGCCAGCAGTGAATCGGCAGGGGCGGCCCACGAGCAGTACTTC.

As for this clonotype: With a much larger clone just one base away, this may be a read error. This chain uses TRBV7-2 with TRBJ1-1; D uncertain. This CDR3 comprises 14 residues. In germline, CDR1 is SGHTA, CDR2 FQGNSA. In nucleotides, the CDR3 is TGCGCCAGCAGCGACTGGCCGGTGAACACTGAATCTTTCTTT. Its translation is CASSDWPVNTESFF.

Only a few counts were recorded for this clonotype. An end of the junction does not agree with germline; a read error may underlie this. The rearrangement uses TRBV25-1 and TRBJ2-5; D unresolved. This CDR3 comprises 15 residues. CDR1 MGHDK and CDR2 SYGVNS come from the germline V gene. As DNA, the CDR3 is TGTGCCAGCAGTTACGACGAAAAGGCCCAAGGGACCCAGTACTTC. Its translation is CASSYDEKAQGTQYF.

This clonotype was counted many times. The J gene is TRBJ2-6, the V gene TRBV6-2 or TRBV6-3, with D uncertain. The CDR3 contains 14 residues. Deletions cut 0 bases from V and 4 bases from J, with 4 bases between. Germline V gene lookup returns CDR1 MNHEY and CDR2 SVGEGT. CDR3 protein: CASSYSGGANVLTF. CDR3 sequence (DNA): TGTGCCAGCAGTTACTCCGGCGGGGCCAACGTCCTGACTTTC.

A remark on this clonotype: This may arise from a read error, as a much more abundant clone is one base away. The chain has TRBV10-3 and TRBJ1-5; TRBD1 matches 11 bases. CDR3 length: 18 amino acids. Germline V lookup: CDR1 ENHRY, CDR2 SYGVKD. The CDR3, as DNA: TGTGCCAGCAGTTACTCGTGGACAGGGGGCTCTAGCATTCAGCCCCAGCATTTT. The encoded protein is CASSYSWTGGSSIQPQHF.

Comment on this clonotype: A read error is possible here, since a much larger clone lies one base away. The chain employs TRBV7-2 and TRBJ1-3; D call uncertain. V lost 1 base and J 6 bases, leaving 7 bases between the germline ends. This CDR3 is built from 13 residues. Germline-derived CDR1 and CDR2 are SGHTA and FQGNSA. The CDR3 DNA sequence: TGTGCCAGCAGCTTAGGGACTGAAAACACCATATATTTT. Protein sequence: CASSLGTENTIYF.

This clonotype came up a few times. This chain links TRBV20-1 with TRBJ2-7, with D tentatively TRBD1 (5 bases). Per germline, CDR1 DFQATT and CDR2 SNEGSKA (reference sequence). There are 14 residues in the CDR3. Trimming pared 0 bases from V and 4 bases from J, leaving 13 bases between. This CDR3 is CSARDFGQGYEQYF. The CDR3 nucleotides read TGCAGTGCTAGAGATTTCGGGCAGGGTTACGAGCAGTACTTC.

V usage is TRBV7-2 and J usage is TRBJ2-7, with 7 nucleotides matching TRBD2. This CDR3 region has 14 residues. The junction had 9 bases not matched to a gene; V was cut back by 8 bases and J by 2 bases. Germline assignment: CDR1 SGHTA and CDR2 FQGNSA. CDR3 sequence (DNA): TGTGCCAGCCTAAGGGTCGGGGGGACCTACGAGCAGTACTTC. It is translated as CASLRVGGTYEQYF.